Following are 17 T cell receptor beta chains from one sample sequenced in a study of cytomegalovirus exposure and HLA in healthy donors. PCR used 60 Vbeta primers and 13 Jbeta primers. The data were produced by immunoSEQ multiplex PCR, yet TCRdb's version contains in-frame clones alone and is incomplete. Here the sample table reports tens of thousands of clones. Material for sequencing was PBMCs. Receptor source: a woman in her twenties or thirties in good health and CMV-seronegative.

V and J are TRBV30 and TRBJ1-4; 9 nucleotides agree with TRBD1. This CDR3 has 16 residues. Trimming cost V 2 bases and J 7 bases; bases outside gene matches: 11. Germline V gene data show CDR1 as GTSNPN and CDR2 as SVGIG (reference sequence). This CDR3 reads CAWSPRTGGVGEKLFF. CDR3 DNA: TGTGCCTGGAGTCCCCGAACAGGGGGCGTAGGTGAAAAACTGTTTTTT.

The gene calls are TRBV5-6 and TRBJ1-2; 7 nucleotides agree with TRBD1. CDR1 SGHDT and CDR2 YYEEEE come from the germline V gene. The CDR3 loop spans 13 amino acids. J was trimmed by 7 bases and V by 4 bases; bases with no gene match: 7. CDR3 protein: CASSSTGVGGYTF. CDR3 DNA sequence: TGTGCCAGCAGCAGTACAGGGGTGGGTGGCTACACCTTC.

The V call is TRBV5-1, the J call TRBJ2-7; D not resolved. Germline V lookup: CDR1 SGHRS, CDR2 YFSETQ. V lost 7 bases and J lost 2, with 16 bases in between. There are 14 residues in the CDR3. The CDR3 DNA reads as TGCGCCAGCGGTCCCACTCCCGGTACCTACGAGCAGTACTTC. Amino acids: CASGPTPGTYEQYF. Drawing the rest from reference TRBV5-1 and TRBJ2-7, the complete variable domain is KAGVTQTPRYLIKTRGQQVTLSCSPISGHRSVSWYQQTPGQGLQFLFEYFSETQRNKGNFPGRFSGRQFSNSRSEMNVSTLELGDSALYLCASGPTPGTYEQYFGPGTRLTVT.

The rearrangement uses TRBV30 and TRBJ2-7; the D is unclear. The CDR3 sequence is 16 residues long. Trimming took 0 bases from V and 2 from J, leaving 17 bases between them. The germline V gene has CDR1 GTSNPN and CDR2 SVGIG (reference sequence). In DNA form, the CDR3 reads TGTGCCTGGAGTGTCAGACTTGTTTTAAGCGCCTACGAGCAGTACTTC. Translating gives CAWSVRLVLSAYEQYF. Variable domain in full (rest from reference TRBV30 and TRBJ2-7): SQTIHQWPATLVQPVGSPLSLECTVEGTSNPNLYWYRQAAGRGLQLLFYSVGIGQISSEVPQNLSASRPQDRQFILSSKKLLLSDSGFYLCAWSVRLVLSAYEQYFGPGTRLTVT.

The chain joins TRBV10-2 to TRBJ2-7, with D maybe TRBD2 (6 bases). The germline gives CDR1 WSHSY, CDR2 SAAADI. The V end was cut by 8 bases, the J end by 0 bases, with 17 bases between. The CDR3 length is 15 residues. The CDR3 region is CASRRGGVVSYEQYF. CDR3 sequence (DNA): TGCGCCAGCCGGCGGGGCGGGGTGGTCTCCTACGAGCAGTACTTC.

V gene TRBV19 combines with J gene TRBJ1-2; tentatively, D is TRBD1 (6 bases). Between the trimmed V and J ends, which lost 5 bases and 4 bases, there was a span of 8 bases. This CDR3 contains 12 residues. CDR1 and CDR2 (germline): LNHDA, SQIVND (reference sequence). The CDR3 spells CASSSTGYGYTF. The DNA of the CDR3 is TGTGCCAGTAGTTCGACAGGCTATGGCTACACCTTC.

This chain links TRBV2 with TRBJ2-1; 9 nucleotides align to TRBD1. There are 14 residues in the CDR3. The V and J ends lost 6 bases and 7 bases, in that order; junction bases with no gene match: 7. From germline, CDR1 is SNHLY and CDR2 FYNNEI. The CDR3 DNA reads TGTGCCAGCAGGGCGACAGGGGGTGGGAATGAGCAGTTCTTC. Its translation is CASRATGGGNEQFF.

V gene TRBV5-1 combines with J gene TRBJ2-5; TRBD2 is a possible D gene (6 bases). This CDR3 has 14 residues. Germline V gene lookup returns CDR1 SGHRS and CDR2 YFSETQ. Trimming shortened V by 0 bases and J by 5 bases, and 11 bases separated the two germline ends. The CDR3 nucleotides are TGCGCCAGCAGCTTGGTTCCAGGGAGGGAGACCCAGTACTTC. Amino acid sequence: CASSLVPGRETQYF. Full variable domain (rest looked up from reference TRBV5-1 and TRBJ2-5): KAGVTQTPRYLIKTRGQQVTLSCSPISGHRSVSWYQQTPGQGLQFLFEYFSETQRNKGNFPGRFSGRQFSNSRSEMNVSTLELGDSALYLCASSLVPGRETQYFGPGTRLLVL.

The chain is built from TRBV5-1 and TRBJ2-3; tentative D call: TRBD1 (6 bases). Trimming stripped 0 bases from V and 3 bases from J, with 11 bases between. The CDR3 runs 15 residues. Germline values: CDR1 SGHRS, CDR2 YFSETQ. CDR3 DNA: TGCGCCAGCAGCTTGGGGACAGCCTCTACAGATACGCAGTATTTT. Translated, it gives CASSLGTASTDTQYF.

J is TRBJ2-2 and V is TRBV7-9; no clear D gene. The germline V and J ends were trimmed by 4 bases and 1 base, with 10 bases remaining between them. This CDR3 is built from 15 residues. Germline V gives CDR1 SEHNR, CDR2 FQNEAQ (reference sequence). CDR3 protein: CASSYRPVNTGELFF. In DNA form, the CDR3 reads TGTGCCAGCAGCTATCGTCCAGTGAACACCGGGGAGCTGTTTTTT.

This sequence joins TRBV28 and TRBJ1-4; a possible D gene is TRBD1 (6 bases). The CDR3 is 13 amino acids. Between the trimmed V and J ends, which lost 5 bases and 13 bases, there was a span of 17 bases. From germline, CDR1 is MDHEN and CDR2 SYDVKM. The CDR3 sequence: CASSPQGRRGLFF. In DNA form, the CDR3 reads TGTGCCAGCAGTCCCCAAGGCCGCAGGGGACTGTTTTTT.

This chain joins TRBV7-9 and TRBJ1-2; D not resolved. CDR1 SEHNR and CDR2 FQNEAQ come from the germline V gene (reference sequence). The V end lost 7 bases, the J end lost 3 bases, and 18 bases lay between the germline ends. The CDR3 is 15 amino acids. The CDR3 DNA is TGTGCCAGCACGATCAGCGGGCAGACGGACTATGGCTACACCTTC. Its protein is CASTISGQTDYGYTF. The full variable domain, rest sourced from reference TRBV7-9 and TRBJ1-2, is DTGVSQNPRHKITKRGQNVTFRCDPISEHNRLYWYRQTLGQGPEFLTYFQNEAQLEKSRLLSDRFSAERPKGSFSTLEIQRTEQGDSAMYLCASTISGQTDYGYTFGSGTRLTVV.

The chain carries TRBV7-8 and TRBJ2-1, with TRBD2 as a possible D gene (6 bases). Germline CDR1 is SGHVS and CDR2 is FQNEAQ. Trimming pared 3 bases from V and 0 bases from J, leaving 12 bases between. CDR3 size: 16 residues. CDR3 sequence: CASSLDTGVSYNEQFF. The CDR3 DNA follows: TGTGCCAGCAGCTTGGACACGGGGGTCTCCTACAATGAGCAGTTCTTC.

The chain combines TRBV7-9 with TRBJ2-1, with 8 nucleotides matching TRBD1. Germline CDR1 is SEHNR and CDR2 is FQNEAQ (reference sequence). With V trimmed by 3 bases and J by 4 bases, 2 bases remained unmatched. This CDR3 has 14 residues. The CDR3 nucleotides read TGTGCCAGCAGCTTCACAGGGGGGTACAATGAGCAGTTCTTC. Its protein is CASSFTGGYNEQFF.

The gene calls are TRBV5-1 and TRBJ2-1; 10 nucleotides line up with TRBD2. The CDR3 covers 14 residues. The V segment lost 0 bases and the J segment 6 bases; nucleotides outside the gene matches: 0. CDR1 SGHRS and CDR2 YFSETQ come from the germline V gene. CDR3 coding DNA: TGCGCCAGCAGCTTGGCTAGCGGGAGCAATGAGCAGTTCTTC. Protein sequence: CASSLASGSNEQFF.

The chain employs TRBV30 and TRBJ2-7; the D is unclear. This CDR3 is built from 12 residues. V was pared by 2 bases and J by 3 bases, with 8 bases between. Germline loops: CDR1 GTSNPN, CDR2 SVGIG (reference sequence). CDR3 sequence: CAWSPGVYEQYF. For the CDR3, the DNA is TGTGCCTGGAGTCCCGGAGTCTACGAGCAGTACTTC.

V is TRBV5-6 and J is TRBJ1-2; 8 bases are shared with TRBD1. Germline CDR1 and CDR2: SGHDT and YYEEEE. With 0 bases clipped from V and 8 bases from J, the junction kept 12 bases outside the gene matches. CDR3 length: 16 residues. The CDR3 DNA follows: TGTGCCAGCAGCTTGGGGGACAGGCTAAATACTATGGGCTACACCTTC. Translated, it gives CASSLGDRLNTMGYTF. Looking up the rest from reference TRBV5-6 and TRBJ1-2 gives the full variable domain: DAGVTQSPTHLIKTRGQQVTLRCSPKSGHDTVSWYQQALGQGPQFIFQYYEEEERQRGNFPDRFSGHQFPNYSSELNVNALLLGDSALYLCASSLGDRLNTMGYTFGSGTRLTVV.